Each of the 29 T cell receptor beta chains below was sequenced from the same sample in a study of cytomegalovirus exposure and HLA in healthy donors. TCRdb keeps only in-frame clones here, not all; method: immunoSEQ multiplex PCR. The repertoire holds over 200,000 clones, with 80% to 90% as singletons. The sequenced sample consisted of PBMCs. These receptors were obtained from a woman younger than 30 in good health and CMV-seropositive.

Worth noting for this clone: Other DNA sequences in this specimen translate into the identical CDR3. The chain employs TRBV19 and TRBJ2-1; weak D call: TRBD2 (6 bases). Germline CDR1 is LNHDA and CDR2 is SQIVND (reference sequence). The CDR3 covers 15 residues. Trimming removed 1 base from V and 4 bases from J, with 11 bases in between. CDR3 DNA sequence: TGTGCCAGTAGTATAGGCGGCGGGACTTACAATGAGCAGTTCTTC. Protein product: CASSIGGGTYNEQFF.

The chain has TRBV30 and TRBJ2-7; TRBD1 matches at 8 bases. Germline values: CDR1 GTSNPN, CDR2 SVGIG (reference sequence). Trimming cost V 3 bases and J 2 bases; bases outside gene matches: 6. The CDR3 loop spans 14 amino acids. The CDR3 bases are TGTGCCTGGAGAAGGACAGGGACCACCTACGAGCAGTACTTC. This encodes CAWRRTGTTYEQYF.

This chain uses TRBV5-1 with TRBJ2-2, with D possibly being TRBD1 (5 bases). This CDR3 is built from 15 residues. Germline loops: CDR1 SGHRS, CDR2 YFSETQ. Trimming took off 5 bases at V and 2 bases at J, with 13 bases between the two ends. This CDR3 is CASSFLDSNTGELFF. Written as DNA, the CDR3 is TGCGCCAGCAGTTTCCTCGACAGTAACACCGGGGAGCTGTTTTTT. Drawing the rest from reference TRBV5-1 and TRBJ2-2, the complete variable domain is KAGVTQTPRYLIKTRGQQVTLSCSPISGHRSVSWYQQTPGQGLQFLFEYFSETQRNKGNFPGRFSGRQFSNSRSEMNVSTLELGDSALYLCASSFLDSNTGELFFGEGSRLTVL.

The chain combines TRBV9 with TRBJ2-1; 9 bases agree with TRBD1. Germline values: CDR1 SGDLS, CDR2 YYNGEE. The CDR3 runs 18 residues. V trimming: 4 bases; J trimming: 3 bases; junction bases outside the gene matches: 14. The CDR3 DNA is TGTGCCAGCAGCCCCGGAGCGCAGGGGACAGGGATCTACAATGAGCAGTTCTTC. Translated, it gives CASSPGAQGTGIYNEQFF. Supplemented by reference TRBV9 and TRBJ2-1, the full variable domain reads DSGVTQTPKHLITATGQRVTLRCSPRSGDLSVYWYQQSLDQGLQFLIQYYNGEERAKGNILERFSAQQFPDLHSELNLSSLELGDSALYFCASSPGAQGTGIYNEQFFGPGTRLTVL.

The chain joins TRBV4-1 to TRBJ1-4; D call uncertain. CDR3 length equals 12 residues. V was shortened by 3 bases and J by 14 bases, with 13 bases between the two germline ends. Germline CDR1 and CDR2: MGHRA and YSYEKL. The CDR3 region is CASSQRHERLFF. The CDR3 nucleotides are TGCGCCAGCAGCCAGCGCCATGAACGGCTGTTTTTT.

The V gene is TRBV9, the J gene TRBJ1-3; D is uncertain. The CDR3 spans 15 residues. V shed 4 bases and J shed 0 bases, with 11 bases lying between them. In germline, CDR1 is SGDLS, CDR2 YYNGEE. Here the CDR3 reads CASSPPGVSGNTIYF. Written as DNA, the CDR3 is TGTGCCAGCAGCCCACCCGGAGTCTCTGGAAACACCATATATTTT.

This chain's CDR3 is CASSLGLAGNYEQYF. CDR3 in DNA: TGTGCCAGCAGCTTGGGACTAGCGGGTAACTACGAGCAGTACTTC. The rearrangement uses TRBV5-6 and TRBJ2-7; 10 bases are a match to TRBD2. Per the germline V gene, CDR1 is SGHDT and CDR2 is YYEEEE. J lost 3 bases, V lost 0 bases, and 3 bases had no gene match. The CDR3 consists of 15 residues.

This chain uses TRBV4-2 with TRBJ2-2, with 8 bases lining up with TRBD1. J was trimmed by 3 bases and V by 0 bases; bases with no gene match: 9. This CDR3 contains 18 residues. CDR1 LGHNA and CDR2 YNFKEQ come from the germline V gene. In nucleotides, the CDR3 is TGTGCCAGCAGCCAAGATCCCACCCAGGGGGCAGACACCGGGGAGCTGTTTTTT. Residues: CASSQDPTQGADTGELFF.

This clone was found once. The genes are TRBV5-6 and TRBJ2-1, with D possibly being TRBD1 (6 bases). The CDR3 is 14 residues long. From germline, CDR1 is SGHDT and CDR2 YYEEEE. V was cut by 1 base and J by 7 bases, with 12 bases left in between. The CDR3 DNA reads as TGTGCCAGCAGCTTGTTACAGGGCCAGAATGAGCAGTTCTTC. Translation: CASSLLQGQNEQFF.

The chain links TRBV6-1 to TRBJ2-5; 7 bases are shared with TRBD2. Per germline, CDR1 MNHNS and CDR2 SASEGT. V gave up 6 bases and J gave up 0 bases; unmatched junction bases: 7. CDR3 length equals 15 residues. CDR3 amino acids: CASRLAVSYQETQYF. The CDR3 coding sequence is TGTGCCAGCAGGCTAGCGGTCTCGTACCAAGAGACCCAGTACTTC.

The chain links TRBV4-1 to TRBJ1-1; 7 nucleotides align to TRBD1. Germline trimming cut 0 bases from V and 6 bases from J; bases unmatched to any gene: 10. The CDR3 is 16 amino acids. Germline CDR1 MGHRA, CDR2 YSYEKL. In DNA, the CDR3 is TGCGCCAGCAGCCAAGAACGGGGACAGACAGTACCTGAAGCTTTCTTT. It specifies CASSQERGQTVPEAFF.

The chain carries TRBV4-1 and TRBJ1-3, with D perhaps matching TRBD1 (6 bases). This CDR3 contains 17 residues. V lost 4 bases and J 0 bases, leaving 16 bases between the germline ends. Per germline, CDR1 MGHRA and CDR2 YSYEKL. The CDR3 spells CASSRPGQGSSGNTIYF. CDR3 in DNA: TGCGCCAGCAGCCGCCCGGGGCAGGGGTCCTCTGGAAACACCATATATTTT.

This rearrangement joins TRBV5-1 to TRBJ2-3, with TRBD2 as a possible D gene (7 bases). The V gene's germline CDR1 is SGHRS and CDR2 YFSETQ. The CDR3 spans 16 residues. V was cut by 0 bases and J by 2 bases, with 13 bases left in between. This CDR3 reads CASSLEQGGLTDTQYF. CDR3 nucleotide sequence: TGCGCCAGCAGCTTGGAACAGGGAGGGCTCACAGATACGCAGTATTTT.

V is TRBV13 and J is TRBJ2-7; TRBD1 matches at 9 bases. The J segment lost 7 bases and the V segment lost 5 bases, leaving 15 bases of the junction unmatched. Germline V CDR1 and CDR2: PRHDT, FYEKMQ (reference sequence). The CDR3 is 16 amino acids. The CDR3 sequence is CASSPRDRASLGEQYF. The CDR3 DNA reads TGTGCCAGCAGCCCCCGGGACAGGGCCTCCCTGGGAGAGCAGTACTTC.

CDR3 sequence reads: CAWDQGASGNTEAFF. The CDR3 DNA reads as TGTGCCTGGGACCAGGGGGCTAGTGGTAACACTGAAGCTTTCTTT. V gene TRBV30 combines with J gene TRBJ1-1, with 8 bases fitting TRBD1. The CDR3 covers 15 residues. CDR1 is GTSNPN, CDR2 SVGIG, per germline (reference sequence). V trimming: 5 bases; J trimming: 2 bases; junction bases outside the gene matches: 10. The complete variable domain, with remaining parts taken from reference TRBV30 and TRBJ1-1, reads SQTIHQWPATLVQPVGSPLSLECTVEGTSNPNLYWYRQAAGRGLQLLFYSVGIGQISSEVPQNLSASRPQDRQFILSSKKLLLSDSGFYLCAWDQGASGNTEAFFGQGTRLTVV.

This chain joins TRBV27 and TRBJ1-1; D is ambiguous. The CDR3 has 17 residues. Germline-derived CDR1 and CDR2 are MNHEY and SMNVEV (reference sequence). The ends were cut back, 6 bases at V and 4 bases at J, with 24 bases in the middle. This CDR3 is CASSYLIYGDVSTEAFF. For the CDR3, the DNA is TGTGCCAGCAGCTACCTAATCTACGGGGATGTGAGCACTGAAGCTTTCTTT.

The rearrangement links TRBV6-6 to TRBJ1-2, with D unresolved. The germline CDR1 and CDR2 sequences are MNHNY and SVGAGI (reference sequence). The length of the CDR3 is 13 residues. The V end lost 6 bases, the J end lost 7 bases, and 15 bases lay between the germline ends. The CDR3 nucleotides read TGTGCCAGCAGCGATACACAGCCTGTTGGCTACACCTTC. It yields the protein CASSDTQPVGYTF.

In this sample, this clone turned up once. This sequence joins TRBV28 and TRBJ2-7; no clear D. This CDR3 contains 10 residues. Germline V CDR1 and CDR2: MDHEN, SYDVKM. V was pared by 8 bases and J by 4 bases, with 6 bases between. CDR3 amino acids: CASATYEQYF. CDR3 nucleotides: TGTGCCAGCGCCACTTACGAGCAGTACTTC.

This clone was seen more than once but under ten times. The chain combines TRBV11-2 with TRBJ1-2; no firm D call. Trimming removed 10 bases at V and 0 bases at J, with 9 bases between. The CDR3 is 12 amino acids. Germline V gene lookup returns CDR1 SGHAT and CDR2 FQNNGV. CDR3 in DNA: TGTGCCACCCCCCAGGCTAACTATGGCTACACCTTC. This translates into CATPQANYGYTF.

The V call is TRBV7-2, the J call TRBJ2-7; D perhaps matches TRBD2 (6 bases). Germline V gives CDR1 SGHTA, CDR2 FQGNSA. The CDR3 length is 16 residues. With 2 bases removed from V and 3 bases from J, the gap between germline ends came to 17 bases. CDR3: CASSLISPGVGYEQYF. Here the CDR3 DNA reads TGTGCCAGCAGCTTAATTTCCCCGGGAGTTGGCTACGAGCAGTACTTC.

This chain joins TRBV10-2 and TRBJ1-2, with a possible D match to TRBD1 (6 bases). V gave up 3 bases and J gave up 3 bases, with 11 bases separating them. Per the germline V gene, CDR1 is WSHSY and CDR2 is SAAADI. The length of the CDR3 is 14 residues. CDR3 sequence: CASSELGADYGYTF. The DNA of the CDR3 is TGCGCCAGCAGTGAACTGGGGGCGGACTATGGCTACACCTTC.

The chain couples TRBV2 to TRBJ2-1; 10 bases align to TRBD2. Germline V CDR1 and CDR2: SNHLY, FYNNEI. V was pared by 5 bases and J by 5 bases, with 9 bases of the junction left unmatched. CDR3 length: 16 residues. CDR3 region: CASSTPTSGNDNEQFF. The CDR3 coding sequence is TGTGCCAGCAGTACCCCAACTAGCGGGAACGACAATGAGCAGTTCTTC.

A few counts support this clone. CDR3 in DNA: TGTGCCAGCAGCGGATCCGGGAACACTGAAGCTTTCTTT. Protein: CASSGSGNTEAFF. The V call is TRBV9, the J call TRBJ1-1, with D unresolved. This CDR3 contains 13 residues. CDR1 is SGDLS, CDR2 YYNGEE, per germline. Trimming cost V 3 bases and J 1 base, with 7 bases left between them.

The chain combines TRBV28 with TRBJ2-7, with D perhaps TRBD1 (6 bases). This CDR3 region has 14 residues. With 6 bases removed from V and 6 bases from J, the gap between germline ends came to 18 bases. Germline CDR1 is MDHEN and CDR2 is SYDVKM. CDR3 DNA sequence: TGTGCCAGCAGACCCCCCCCGGGACAAAGCGAGCAGTACTTC. Amino acids: CASRPPPGQSEQYF.

The table lists this clone with a count of one. This rearrangement joins TRBV5-4 to TRBJ2-2, with D unresolved. Germline CDR1 reads SGHNT; CDR2 reads YYREEE (reference sequence). Trimming shortened V by 3 bases and J by 2 bases, and 8 bases separated the two germline ends. CDR3 length: 14 amino acids. The CDR3 bases are TGTGCCAGCAGCTCTCTCTTAAACACCGGGGAGCTGTTTTTT. Translating it yields CASSSLLNTGELFF. Together with reference TRBV5-4 and TRBJ2-2, the CDR3 gives the full variable domain: ETGVTQSPTHLIKTRGQQVTLRCSSQSGHNTVSWYQQALGQGPQFIFQYYREEENGRGNFPPRFSGLQFPNYSSELNVNALELDDSALYLCASSSLLNTGELFFGEGSRLTVL.

This clone appeared a few times. For the CDR3, the DNA is TGTGCCAGCAGCGTAGCACTAGCGGGAGGTGAGCAGTACTTC. It codes for CASSVALAGGEQYF. The rearrangement uses TRBV9 and TRBJ2-7, with 12 bases aligning to TRBD2. The J segment lost 7 bases and the V segment lost 0 bases, leaving 2 bases of the junction unmatched. The germline gives CDR1 SGDLS, CDR2 YYNGEE. The CDR3 length is 14 residues.

This clone was counted between two and nine times. This chain uses TRBV10-2 with TRBJ1-5; perhaps TRBD1 as D (5 bases). V shed 4 bases and J shed 6 bases, with 13 bases lying between them. The CDR3 is 14 residues long. Germline V CDR1 and CDR2: WSHSY, SAAADI. The CDR3 spells CASSVSAGVQPQHF. The CDR3 DNA sequence: TGCGCCAGCAGTGTATCCGCGGGGGTTCAGCCCCAGCATTTT.

The chain couples TRBV2 to TRBJ2-5; no clear D. Trimming left V 4 bases short and J 4 bases short, with 10 bases between. The CDR3 extends over 13 amino acids. Germline loops: CDR1 SNHLY, CDR2 FYNNEI. Here the CDR3 DNA reads TGTGCCAGCAGTGCTCTCCTAGGAGAGACCCAGTACTTC. This sequence encodes CASSALLGETQYF. The full variable domain, completed using reference TRBV2 and TRBJ2-5, is EPEVTQTPSHQVTQMGQEVILRCVPISNHLYFYWYRQILGQKVEFLVSFYNNEISEKSEIFDDQFSVERPDGSNFTLKIRSTKLEDSAMYFCASSALLGETQYFGPGTRLLVL.

This clone was counted a single time. The J gene is TRBJ1-1, the V gene TRBV5-1; no clear D. Germline V lookup: CDR1 SGHRS, CDR2 YFSETQ. This CDR3 comprises 13 residues. Deletions cut 0 bases from V and 6 bases from J, with 9 bases between. The CDR3 DNA is TGCGCCAGCAGCTTGGAACGGGGAGCTGAAGCTTTCTTT. Its protein product is CASSLERGAEAFF.